This TCR beta chain emerged from a study of T cell repertoires in cytomegalovirus infection. As for the study in general: CMV infection plus the matching HLA type was flagged by public TCR beta signatures.

As to this clonotype: Its antigen is as yet unknown.

The length of the CDR3 is 14 residues. Germline loops: CDR1 LNHDA, CDR2 SQIVND (reference sequence). Trimming shortened V by 7 bases and J by 2 bases, and 9 bases separated the two germline ends. TCRdb called the reads again in MiXCR, with one record for every CDR3 protein. The table has some 300,000 distinct CDR3 sequences, about a sixth seen once; the top ten hold around 12%. General study points: HLA-C-restricted, CMV-specific TCR beta clonotypes were dominant ex vivo. Public TCR beta family frequency separated CMV-and-HLA carriers, including in an independent cohort.

The sample consisted of PBMCs. The receptor was isolated from a human donor in good health (CMV status not recorded). Some clones in this sample may be carry-over from other donors' samples. J is TRBJ2-6 and V is TRBV19; D gene uncertain. The CDR3 DNA follows: TGTGCCAGTAAGTTCGCAGCTGGGGCCAACGTCCTGACTTTC. It codes for CASKFAAGANVLTF. Filled out from reference TRBV19 and TRBJ2-6, the complete variable domain reads DGGITQSPKYLFRKEGQNVTLSCEQNLNHDAMYWYRQDPGQGLRLIYYSQIVNDFQKGDIAEGYSVSREKKESFPLTVTSAQKNPTAFYLCASKFAAGANVLTFGAGSRLTVL.